The rows below give T cell receptor beta chains drawn from one sample of a study of blood T cell repertoires in COVID-19. The data were produced by immunoSEQ multiplex PCR, yet TCRdb's version contains in-frame clones alone and is incomplete. The table records tens of thousands of clones, approximately 89% of them present only once. Sample: peripheral blood. Receptor source: a woman aged 55-70 years with active COVID-19. Both conserved end residues are part of each CDR3. A D gene is named only where the DNA matches it firmly. The size field is filled for only some rows; it gives once, few, many or a size class.

j_gene: TRBJ2-1
v_gene: TRBV5-5
abundance: -
d_gene: -
CDR3nt: TGTGCCAGCAGCTCTGTTGTTCAGATCAATGAGCAGTTCTTC
CDR3aa: CASSSVVQINEQFF

j_gene: TRBJ2-1
v_gene: TRBV14
abundance: -
d_gene: TRBD2
CDR3nt: TGTGCCAGCAGCCAAGCCGGGGGGGCCCCCTGGGATGAGCAGTTCTTC
CDR3aa: CASSQAGGAPWDEQFF

j_gene: TRBJ1-2
v_gene: TRBV7-6
abundance: -
d_gene: TRBD1
CDR3nt: TGTGCCAGCAGCAATACCGGGACAGGGGCATTGGGCTACACCTTC
CDR3aa: CASSNTGTGALGYTF

j_gene: TRBJ2-7
v_gene: TRBV7-9
abundance: -
d_gene: -
CDR3nt: TGTGCCAGCAGCCAGGACACGAGCTCCTACGAGCAGTACTTC
CDR3aa: CASSQDTSSYEQYF

j_gene: TRBJ2-7
v_gene: TRBV2
abundance: -
d_gene: TRBD1
CDR3nt: TGTGCCAGCACCCAGACCAGACAGGGGGCGAACTACGAGCAGTACTTC
CDR3aa: CASTQTRQGANYEQYF

j_gene: TRBJ1-1
v_gene: TRBV5-1
abundance: -
d_gene: TRBD1
CDR3nt: TGCGCCAGCAGCTCTCAACAGGGGGACACTGAAGCTTTCTTT
CDR3aa: CASSSQQGDTEAFF

j_gene: TRBJ2-7
v_gene: TRBV5-1
abundance: -
d_gene: TRBD2
CDR3nt: TGCGCCAGCAGCACGCGGGGGAGCTCCTACGAGCAGTACTTC
CDR3aa: CASSTRGSSYEQYF

j_gene: TRBJ1-2
v_gene: TRBV3-1/TRBV3-2
abundance: -
d_gene: -
CDR3nt: TGTGCCAGCAGCCATCCCCCGGGGGGGGGACTAGGTAACTATGGCTACACCTTC
CDR3aa: CASSHPPGGGLGNYGYTF

j_gene: TRBJ1-1
v_gene: TRBV5-8
abundance: -
d_gene: -
CDR3nt: TGTGCCAGCAGCTTGGAGCTGGTTCTGAACACTGAAGCTTTCTTT
CDR3aa: CASSLELVLNTEAFF

j_gene: TRBJ2-5
v_gene: TRBV2
abundance: -
d_gene: -
CDR3nt: TGTGCCAGCAGTGTGGGGCAGACAGAGACCCAGTACTTC
CDR3aa: CASSVGQTETQYF

j_gene: TRBJ2-1
v_gene: TRBV30
abundance: -
d_gene: TRBD1
CDR3nt: TGTGCCTGGAGTCGCTTCGGGACAGCCTACAATGAGCAGTTCTTC
CDR3aa: CAWSRFGTAYNEQFF

j_gene: TRBJ2-2
v_gene: TRBV19
abundance: -
d_gene: TRBD1
CDR3nt: TGTGCCAGTACCCTAAGGGACAGGGGGGTCACCGGGGAGCTGTTTTTT
CDR3aa: CASTLRDRGVTGELFF

j_gene: TRBJ1-2
v_gene: TRBV3-1/TRBV3-2
abundance: -
d_gene: -
CDR3nt: TGTGCCAGCAGCCAGGGCAGGACATACGGCTATGGCTACACCTTC
CDR3aa: CASSQGRTYGYGYTF

j_gene: TRBJ2-1
v_gene: TRBV18
abundance: -
d_gene: -
CDR3nt: TGTGCCAGCTCACCGTCTAGCACAGACTACAATGAGCAGTTCTTC
CDR3aa: CASSPSSTDYNEQFF

j_gene: TRBJ1-2
v_gene: TRBV5-4
abundance: -
d_gene: -
CDR3nt: TGTGCCAGCAGCCTCCCGGCTATGAGGGGCTACACCTTC
CDR3aa: CASSLPAMRGYTF

j_gene: TRBJ1-5
v_gene: TRBV27
abundance: -
d_gene: -
CDR3nt: TGTGCCAGCAGTTCTCTCAGACATTTTCAGCCCCAGCATTTT
CDR3aa: CASSSLRHFQPQHF

j_gene: TRBJ2-7
v_gene: TRBV9
abundance: -
d_gene: -
CDR3nt: TGTGCCAGCACCCAGAGCAGGGTATCCTACGAGCAGTACTTC
CDR3aa: CASTQSRVSYEQYF

j_gene: TRBJ2-5
v_gene: TRBV10-3
abundance: -
d_gene: -
CDR3nt: TGTGCCATCAGTACGCGGGCCTCGGGTCAAGAGACCCAGTACTTC
CDR3aa: CAISTRASGQETQYF

j_gene: TRBJ2-3
v_gene: TRBV6-1
abundance: -
d_gene: -
CDR3nt: TGTGCCAGCAGTGAAATGGTTAGGGGAATCACAGATACGCAGTATTTT
CDR3aa: CASSEMVRGITDTQYF

j_gene: TRBJ2-3
v_gene: TRBV6-6
abundance: -
d_gene: -
CDR3nt: TGTGCCAGCAGTTATCCAACGGGGGGCATCACAGATACGCAGTATTTT
CDR3aa: CASSYPTGGITDTQYF

j_gene: TRBJ2-7
v_gene: TRBV5-1
abundance: -
d_gene: -
CDR3nt: TGCGCCAGCAGCCCGGAGGCTCAAACCTACGAGCAGTACTTC
CDR3aa: CASSPEAQTYEQYF

j_gene: TRBJ1-4
v_gene: TRBV7-6
abundance: -
d_gene: -
CDR3nt: TGTGCCAGCAGCTTATCCCCACGGGGGTCAACTAATGAAAAACTGTTTTTT
CDR3aa: CASSLSPRGSTNEKLFF

j_gene: TRBJ2-7
v_gene: TRBV19
abundance: -
d_gene: -
CDR3nt: TGTGCCAGTAGTCCCGGACAGCCATACGAGCAGTACTTC
CDR3aa: CASSPGQPYEQYF

j_gene: TRBJ2-1
v_gene: TRBV11-1
abundance: -
d_gene: TRBD1
CDR3nt: TGTGCCAGCAGCGCCCAGGGGGTGTCGTACAATGAGCAGTTCTTC
CDR3aa: CASSAQGVSYNEQFF

j_gene: TRBJ1-6
v_gene: TRBV24-1
abundance: once
d_gene: TRBD1
CDR3nt: TGTGCCACCAGTGATTTGCGGGCAGGGGGTAATTCACCCCTCCACTTT
CDR3aa: CATSDLRAGGNSPLHF

j_gene: TRBJ2-3
v_gene: TRBV27
abundance: -
d_gene: -
CDR3nt: TGTGCCAGCAGTTTGTGGGGAGAAAGGACAGATACGCAGTATTTT
CDR3aa: CASSLWGERTDTQYF

j_gene: TRBJ2-1
v_gene: TRBV10-1
abundance: -
d_gene: -
CDR3nt: TGCGCCAGCAGTGTTGACTCACGGAGCGGTGAGCAGTTCTTC
CDR3aa: CASSVDSRSGEQFF

j_gene: TRBJ2-1
v_gene: TRBV4-1
abundance: -
d_gene: TRBD2
CDR3nt: TGCGCCAGCAGCCAAGATTTGGTTGCAGCGGGGGGGCCGAGGGAGCAGTTCTTC
CDR3aa: CASSQDLVAAGGPREQFF

j_gene: TRBJ2-2
v_gene: TRBV5-5
abundance: -
d_gene: -
CDR3nt: TGTGCCAGCAGCTTGGATGGGACAAGAAATACCGGGGAGCTGTTTTTT
CDR3aa: CASSLDGTRNTGELFF

j_gene: TRBJ2-7
v_gene: TRBV5-1
abundance: few
d_gene: -
CDR3nt: TGCGCCAGCAGCCTTGCGGATCCTTGGAGCTACGAGCAGTACTTC
CDR3aa: CASSLADPWSYEQYF

j_gene: TRBJ2-1
v_gene: TRBV11-3
abundance: -
d_gene: TRBD2
CDR3nt: TGTGCCAGCGCGGCACGCCGAGAGCGGGGGGTGGCCAATGAGCAGTTCTTC
CDR3aa: CASAARRERGVANEQFF

j_gene: TRBJ2-7
v_gene: TRBV6-2/TRBV6-3
abundance: once
d_gene: TRBD2
CDR3nt: TGTGCCAGCAGTTACCCACCGGGACTAGCGGGGACGATCTACGAGCAGTACTTC
CDR3aa: CASSYPPGLAGTIYEQYF

j_gene: TRBJ2-3
v_gene: TRBV3-1/TRBV3-2
abundance: once
d_gene: -
CDR3nt: TGTGCCAGCAGCCAAACCGGGGGTTCCACAGATACGCAGTATTTT
CDR3aa: CASSQTGGSTDTQYF

j_gene: TRBJ2-1
v_gene: TRBV19
abundance: -
d_gene: -
CDR3nt: TGTGCCAGTTCAGACTACAATGAGCAGTTCTTC
CDR3aa: CASSDYNEQFF

j_gene: TRBJ2-2
v_gene: TRBV19
abundance: -
d_gene: TRBD2
CDR3nt: TGTGCCAGTAGTTGGCTCGTACTGGGGGGGTCCGGGGAGCTGTTTTTT
CDR3aa: CASSWLVLGGSGELFF

j_gene: TRBJ2-1
v_gene: TRBV19
abundance: -
d_gene: -
CDR3nt: TGTGCCAGTAGTATTAGAGACCCAGGCGGAGGTGAGCAGTTCTTC
CDR3aa: CASSIRDPGGGEQFF

j_gene: TRBJ2-7
v_gene: TRBV2
abundance: few
d_gene: TRBD2
CDR3nt: TGTGCCAGCGAGGCGCTAGCGGGGGGCTACGAGCAGTACTTC
CDR3aa: CASEALAGGYEQYF

j_gene: TRBJ2-5
v_gene: TRBV5-1
abundance: -
d_gene: TRBD1
CDR3nt: TGCGCCAGCAGCCAAGGGACAGGGGGCGGACAAGAGACCCAGTACTTC
CDR3aa: CASSQGTGGGQETQYF

j_gene: TRBJ2-1
v_gene: TRBV10-3
abundance: -
d_gene: -
CDR3nt: TGTGCCATCAGTGAGACAAGTTCCGATGAGCAGTTCTTC
CDR3aa: CAISETSSDEQFF

j_gene: TRBJ1-5
v_gene: TRBV7-9
abundance: once
d_gene: TRBD1
CDR3nt: TGTGCCAGCAGCGGGACAGGGTTACATCAGCCCCAGCATTTT
CDR3aa: CASSGTGLHQPQHF

j_gene: TRBJ2-5
v_gene: TRBV18
abundance: -
d_gene: -
CDR3nt: TGTGCCAGCTCACTAAAAGAGACCCAGTACTTC
CDR3aa: CASSLKETQYF

j_gene: TRBJ1-2
v_gene: TRBV30
abundance: -
d_gene: TRBD1
CDR3nt: TGTGCCTGGAATCAGGGGGTTCTGAAGGGCTACACCTTC
CDR3aa: CAWNQGVLKGYTF

j_gene: TRBJ2-3
v_gene: TRBV6-1
abundance: -
d_gene: TRBD2
CDR3nt: TGTGCCAGCAGTGAACTAGCGGGGGCATACCAGGGCACAGATACGCAGTATTTT
CDR3aa: CASSELAGAYQGTDTQYF

j_gene: TRBJ1-4
v_gene: TRBV5-1
abundance: -
d_gene: -
CDR3nt: TGCGCCAGCAGCTTGGCCGTACGGGGGGCGAAAGAAAAACTGTTTTTT
CDR3aa: CASSLAVRGAKEKLFF

j_gene: TRBJ1-6
v_gene: TRBV10-3
abundance: few
d_gene: -
CDR3nt: TGTGCCATCGGAGGGGAAGTCAGTTCACCCCTCCACTTT
CDR3aa: CAIGGEVSSPLHF

j_gene: TRBJ1-1
v_gene: TRBV5-1
abundance: -
d_gene: -
CDR3nt: TGCGCCAGCAGCTTGGACCTCCGAGGGACACGAGCTGAAGCTTTCTTT
CDR3aa: CASSLDLRGTRAEAFF

j_gene: TRBJ2-3
v_gene: TRBV7-2
abundance: -
d_gene: -
CDR3nt: TGTGCCAGCAGCAGAGATGGGACTAGCACAGATACGCAGTATTTT
CDR3aa: CASSRDGTSTDTQYF

j_gene: TRBJ1-2
v_gene: TRBV29-1
abundance: -
d_gene: TRBD1
CDR3nt: TGCAGCGTTGACCGACAGGGCGGCCATGGCTACACCTTC
CDR3aa: CSVDRQGGHGYTF

j_gene: TRBJ1-1
v_gene: TRBV18
abundance: -
d_gene: -
CDR3nt: TGTGCCAGCTCTCGACTGGAGAACACTGAAGCTTTCTTT
CDR3aa: CASSRLENTEAFF

j_gene: TRBJ2-7
v_gene: TRBV27
abundance: -
d_gene: TRBD1
CDR3nt: TGTGCCAGCAGTATCTACAGGGGGACCTACGAGCAGTACTTC
CDR3aa: CASSIYRGTYEQYF

j_gene: TRBJ2-7
v_gene: TRBV27
abundance: -
d_gene: -
CDR3nt: TGTGCCAGCAGTCCTAGGAGCTCCTACGAGCAGTACTTC
CDR3aa: CASSPRSSYEQYF

j_gene: TRBJ2-7
v_gene: TRBV6-2/TRBV6-3
abundance: once
d_gene: -
CDR3nt: TGTGCCAGCAGTTACGGGCAGGTTTTACCCTACGAGCAGTACTTC
CDR3aa: CASSYGQVLPYEQYF

j_gene: TRBJ1-5
v_gene: TRBV28
abundance: -
d_gene: -
CDR3nt: TGTGCCAGCAGCCCTGGGCGGTCGGGGATGAGCAATCAGCCCCAGCATTTT
CDR3aa: CASSPGRSGMSNQPQHF

j_gene: TRBJ1-6
v_gene: TRBV4-2
abundance: -
d_gene: -
CDR3nt: TGTGCCAGCGGCGGTACACCCCTCCACTTT
CDR3aa: CASGGTPLHF

j_gene: TRBJ2-5
v_gene: TRBV12-3/TRBV12-4
abundance: -
d_gene: -
CDR3nt: TGTGCCAGCAGTTTAGCGGGCTTGGAGACCCAGTACTTC
CDR3aa: CASSLAGLETQYF